The clone carrying this T cell receptor (beta chain) was seen a handful of times. Its antigen is not known. The data were taken from a study of CD8 T cells in ankylosing spondylitis. Overall study findings and caveats: A TCR beta motif of 8 or 9 highly homologous variants appeared characteristic of ankylosing spondylitis blood.

Unmatched junction bases numbered 8, after V lost 5 bases and J lost 3 bases. This CDR3 is 15 amino acids long. Germline CDR1 MDHEN, CDR2 SYDVKM. TCRdb processed the 5' RACE reads anew with MiXCR; each CDR3 protein has one entry. This sample carries more than 400,000 distinct CDR3 sequences, about 5.7% of them seen once, and the ten largest clones take 3% to 4.5%. The chain couples TRBV28 to TRBJ1-1; TRBD1 matches at 8 bases. This receptor was obtained from a male donor with ankylosing spondylitis. Sequences were obtained from blood, either unsorted or a sorted T cell fraction (not recorded which). The CDR3 reads CASSTAGTGYTEAFF. CDR3 DNA sequence: TGTGCCAGCAGTACCGCCGGGACAGGCTACACTGAAGCTTTCTTT.